The 19 T cell receptor beta chains in this list originate from one sample, sequenced in a study of CD39 and CD103 CD8 tumor-infiltrating T cells. The data were produced by immunoSEQ multiplex PCR, yet TCRdb's version contains in-frame clones alone and is incomplete. The sample shows over 15,000 clones, approximately 90% of them seen only once. Sequenced: CD8+ T cells sorted from blood. Documented subset: total memory CD8 T cells (CD45RA-CCR7+/-) from blood or uninvolved lymph node. The receptors were gathered from a human donor with head and neck squamous cell carcinoma.

The chain recombines TRBV19 with TRBJ1-1, with TRBD1 as a possible D gene (6 bases). V lost 5 bases, J lost 1 base, and 11 bases lay in between. Germline V CDR1 and CDR2: LNHDA, SQIVND (reference sequence). The CDR3 has 14 amino acids. The CDR3 DNA reads TGTGCCAGTAGTCCAATACAGGGGAACACTGAAGCTTTCTTT. This translates into CASSPIQGNTEAFF.

DNA of the CDR3: TGTGCCAGCAGTTACGGGGCGGGGCACGGGGAGCTGTTTTTT. Translation gives CASSYGAGHGELFF. The chain is built from TRBV6-5 and TRBJ2-2, with D maybe TRBD2 (6 bases). V gave up 2 bases and J gave up 7 bases, with 11 bases separating them. CDR3 length equals 14 residues. Germline lookup yields CDR1 MNHEY and CDR2 SVGAGI.

The chain is built from TRBV10-2 and TRBJ1-2; D unresolved. Germline V gene sequence: CDR1 WSHSY, CDR2 SAAADI. The CDR3 has 16 amino acids. The V end lost 0 bases, the J end lost 3 bases, and 14 bases lay between the germline ends. The CDR3 reads CASSESTASAHYGYTF. The DNA for the CDR3 is TGCGCCAGCAGTGAGTCGACTGCCAGCGCACACTATGGCTACACCTTC.

Only one count was recorded for this clone. This chain links TRBV27 with TRBJ1-2; D not resolved. The CDR3 is made up of 14 amino acids. The V end was cut by 5 bases, the J end by 6 bases, with 16 bases between. Germline-derived CDR1 and CDR2 are MNHEY and SMNVEV (reference sequence). Written as DNA, the CDR3 is TGTGCCAGCAGTCCTCATCCGGGCTCTCATGGCTACACCTTC. This gives the protein CASSPHPGSHGYTF.

The rearrangement uses TRBV19 and TRBJ1-3; D remains unclear. Germline CDR1 and CDR2: LNHDA and SQIVND (reference sequence). Between the trimmed V and J ends, which lost 4 bases and 0 bases, there was a span of 22 bases. The CDR3 runs 19 residues. DNA of the CDR3: TGTGCCAGTAGTACTGAACGATGGACGGACCAAAGCTCTGGAAACACCATATATTTT. It yields the protein CASSTERWTDQSSGNTIYF.

The chain carries TRBV4-1 and TRBJ1-3; D remains unclear. Per the germline V gene, CDR1 is MGHRA and CDR2 is YSYEKL. The CDR3 covers 12 residues. V gave up 0 bases and J gave up 4 bases, with 1 base separating them. For the CDR3, the DNA is TGCGCCAGCAGCCAAGAGGGAAACACCATATATTTT. It encodes CASSQEGNTIYF.

The chain combines TRBV15 with TRBJ2-2, with 7 positions matching TRBD2. The CDR3 runs 15 residues. CDR1 and CDR2 from the germline V gene are LNHNV and YYDKDF (reference sequence). The trim removed 0 bases at V and 6 bases at J, leaving 4 bases unmatched. For the CDR3, the DNA is TGTGCCACCAGCAGAGATGCGGGGGATGCCGGGGAGCTGTTTTTT. Translating it yields CATSRDAGDAGELFF. Full variable domain (remainder filled in from reference TRBV15 and TRBJ2-2): DAMVIQNPRYQVTQFGKPVTLSCSQTLNHNVMYWYQQKSSQAPKLLFHYYDKDFNNEADTPDNFQSRRPNTSFCFLDIRSPGLGDTAMYLCATSRDAGDAGELFFGEGSRLTVL.

The rearrangement uses TRBV7-8 and TRBJ2-7, with TRBD1 as a possible D gene (8 bases). Germline CDR1 SGHVS, CDR2 FQNEAQ. CDR3 size: 14 residues. Trimming cost V 4 bases and J 4 bases, with 14 bases left between them. The CDR3 sequence: CASSYGQGGYEQYF. The CDR3 DNA follows: TGTGCCAGCAGCTATGGACAGGGAGGGTACGAGCAGTACTTC.

This rearrangement joins TRBV23-1 to TRBJ1-1; D call uncertain. TRBV23-1 is annotated as an ORF whose role is uncertain. V was clipped by 4 bases and J by 1 base, with 16 bases between them. CDR3 length: 16 residues. The CDR3 DNA follows: TGCGCCAGCAGTCCCGTCCAGCCAGTAACGAACACTGAAGCTTTCTTT. Amino acids: CASSPVQPVTNTEAFF.

In nucleotides, the CDR3 is TGTGCCAGCAGTGCCAGGGTAGACACTGAAGCTTTCTTT. This translates into CASSARVDTEAFF. This chain connects TRBV6-5 to TRBJ1-1, with D tentatively TRBD1 (5 bases). Looked up from germline, CDR1 is MNHEY and CDR2 is SVGAGI. The CDR3 contains 13 residues. Trimming stripped 5 bases from V and 3 bases from J, with 10 bases between.

The chain combines TRBV28 with TRBJ1-2, with 7 bases lining up with TRBD1. The J segment lost 3 bases and the V segment lost 2 bases, leaving 9 bases of the junction unmatched. Germline V gene data show CDR1 as MDHEN and CDR2 as SYDVKM. The CDR3 consists of 16 residues. The CDR3 protein is CASSLEGGEWYYGYTF. The CDR3 DNA is TGTGCCAGCAGTTTAGAAGGGGGCGAGTGGTACTATGGCTACACCTTC.

CDR3: CASSEWVEEAFF. The CDR3 nucleotides are TGTGCCAGCAGTGAGTGGGTTGAAGAAGCTTTCTTT. The genes are TRBV6-1 and TRBJ1-1; D gene uncertain. Between the trimmed V and J ends, which lost 3 bases and 8 bases, there was a span of 10 bases. CDR1 MNHNS and CDR2 SASEGT come from the germline V gene. The CDR3 covers 12 residues.

This chain joins TRBV9 and TRBJ2-5; no reliable D call. V shed 3 bases and J shed 2 bases, with 11 bases lying between them. Germline CDR1 reads SGDLS; CDR2 reads YYNGEE. This CDR3 is 14 amino acids long. In DNA form, the CDR3 reads TGTGCCAGCAGCGCCGGTCGGTTGCAAGAGACCCAGTACTTC. This sequence encodes CASSAGRLQETQYF.

The V gene is TRBV4-1, the J gene TRBJ1-1, with D unresolved. This CDR3 is 14 amino acids long. Looked up from germline, CDR1 is MGHRA and CDR2 is YSYEKL. Deletions cut 4 bases from V and 2 bases from J, with 11 bases between. CDR3 in amino acids: CASSLRNSNTEAFF. The DNA of the CDR3 is TGCGCCAGCAGCCTCAGGAACTCCAACACTGAAGCTTTCTTT.

This chain uses TRBV6-1 with TRBJ1-1, with D perhaps matching TRBD1 (5 bases). V gave up 0 bases and J gave up 5 bases, with 10 bases separating them. The CDR3 contains 14 residues. Looked up from germline, CDR1 is MNHNS and CDR2 is SASEGT. In nucleotides, the CDR3 is TGTGCCAGCAGTGAAGCAAAGGGGTGGACTGAAGCTTTCTTT. Its protein is CASSEAKGWTEAFF.

The J gene is TRBJ2-2, the V gene TRBV12-2; TRBD2 is taken as the D call from the table, unchecked against the DNA. TRBV12-2 is a documented pseudogene. There are 14 residues in the CDR3. The CDR3 coding sequence is TGTGCAAGTCGCTCCGGGGGGGGAGCCCGGGAGCTGTTTTTT. The encoded protein is CASRSGGGARELFF.

V usage is TRBV5-1 and J usage is TRBJ2-7, with D hard to call. The CDR3 length is 12 residues. V shed 3 bases and J shed 6 bases, with 10 bases lying between them. Germline values: CDR1 SGHRS, CDR2 YFSETQ. CDR3 sequence: CASSSPGPEQYF. CDR3 nucleotide sequence: TGCGCCAGCAGCTCTCCGGGTCCCGAGCAGTACTTC.

The rearrangement uses TRBV4-1 and TRBJ1-5; D unclear. V shed 0 bases and J shed 6 bases, with 9 bases lying between them. The CDR3 loop spans 14 amino acids. Germline V gene sequence: CDR1 MGHRA, CDR2 YSYEKL. The CDR3 here is CASSQDPLGQPQHF. As DNA, the CDR3 is TGCGCCAGCAGCCAAGACCCCTTGGGTCAGCCCCAGCATTTT.

The V call is TRBV4-1, the J call TRBJ2-1; 9 bases fit TRBD2. CDR3 size: 14 residues. With V trimmed by 6 bases and J by 6 bases, 6 bases remained unmatched. Germline-derived CDR1 and CDR2 are MGHRA and YSYEKL. The CDR3 DNA reads as TGCGCCAGCAGGAAAAGCGGGGGGACCAATGAGCAGTTCTTC. Translating it yields CASRKSGGTNEQFF.